This T cell receptor (beta chain) stems from a study of cytomegalovirus exposure and HLA in healthy donors. The PCR was carried out with 60 Vbeta primers and 13 Jbeta primers. Assay: immunoSEQ multiplex PCR; the TCRdb copy retains only in-frame clones and omits some. Of some 150,000 clones in the sample, 75% to 80% are singletons; the top ten hold about 1.7%. The germline V and J ends were trimmed by 2 bases and 5 bases, with 9 bases remaining between them. The germline V gene has CDR1 MNHEY and CDR2 SVGAGI. This CDR3 has 13 residues. Study results and caveats: With later analysis, a missense DCLRE1C variant became linked to TCR beta V- and J-gene trimming.

Comments on this clone: Its antigen is currently unknown. The same CDR3 arises from other DNA sequences in this sample as well.

The V and J genes are TRBV6-5 and TRBJ1-1, with no clear D. The TCR sequence derives from a woman aged 30 to 39 in good health and CMV-seronegative. Sequenced material: PBMCs. In DNA, the CDR3 is TGTGCCAGCAGTTACGCGGGAGGGACTGAAGCTTTCTTT. This gives the protein CASSYAGGTEAFF.